This T cell receptor beta chain was identified during a study of regulatory and conventional T cells in RAG deficiency. About the study: In hypomorphic RAG CID or atypical SCID, autoimmunity is frequently associated.

The CDR3 has 11 amino acids. Trimming pared 2 bases from V and 2 bases from J, leaving 4 bases between. Germline V gives CDR1 DFQATT, CDR2 SNEGSKA (reference sequence). General study results and limits: In Omenn syndrome, Treg and Tconv repertoires overlapped >75%. RAG-deficient patients showed markedly lower Shannon entropy and higher Simpson indices than control T-cell subsets. Other subsets showed about 10-fold reductions, but Treg unique TCR beta sequences fell roughly 97-fold in these patients.

This clone was seen only a few times. Its antigen is undetermined. The sorted conventional CD4+ T cells were CD25-low and CD127-high, with genomic DNA sequenced. Generated by immunoSEQ multiplex PCR, the TCRdb table keeps only in-frame clones and is missing some. The sample has 8,000 to 10,000 clones, about 95% seen once; the top ten hold over 1.3%. The source is a human donor with RAG deficiency presenting as severe combined immunodeficiency. The V call is TRBV20-1, the J call TRBJ2-7; D is ambiguous. Source material: CD4+ effector T cells sorted from blood. The DNA for the CDR3 is TGCAGTGCTAGACAAACCTACGAGCAGTACTTC. It translates to CSARQTYEQYF.